This TCR beta chain was found in a study of cytomegalovirus exposure and HLA in healthy donors. The PCR had 60 Vbeta and 13 Jbeta primers. Profiled with immunoSEQ multiplex PCR; TCRdb holds only in-frame clones, not every one. The table shows 85,000 to 110,000 clones, with roughly 77% occurring only once. V lost 5 bases and J lost 5, with 11 bases in between. Germline CDR1 SGHDT, CDR2 YYEEEE. The CDR3 extends over 12 amino acids. Findings and limits, study-wide: CMV serostatus was the sole immune exposure data available. It was 164 TCR beta chains that were listed as cytomegalovirus-associated. Trimming of TCR beta V- and J-genes showed a link, identified in a later analysis, to a missense DCLRE1C variant.

Notes on this clone: Antigen unknown.

Material for sequencing was PBMCs. V and J are TRBV5-6 and TRBJ2-7; a weak D match, TRBD2 (5 bases). The sequence was obtained from a young woman in good health and CMV-seropositive. CDR3 residues: CASSLGVDEQYF. The CDR3 coding sequence is TGTGCCAGCAGTCTCGGGGTCGACGAGCAGTACTTC.